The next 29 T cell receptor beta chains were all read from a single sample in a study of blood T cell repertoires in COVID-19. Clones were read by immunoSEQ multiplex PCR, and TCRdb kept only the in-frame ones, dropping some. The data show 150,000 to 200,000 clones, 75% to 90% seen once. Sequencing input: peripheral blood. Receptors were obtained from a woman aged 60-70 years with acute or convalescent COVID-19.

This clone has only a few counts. The CDR3 region has the DNA TGTGCCAGCTCAGAGACAGGGGGATTCTCTGGAAACACCATATATTTT. The encoded protein is CASSETGGFSGNTIYF. This chain joins TRBV18 and TRBJ1-3, with 9 bases matching TRBD1. The CDR3 covers 16 residues. V shed 5 bases and J 0 bases; nucleotides not matched to a gene: 5. Germline V gives CDR1 KGHSH, CDR2 LQKENI.

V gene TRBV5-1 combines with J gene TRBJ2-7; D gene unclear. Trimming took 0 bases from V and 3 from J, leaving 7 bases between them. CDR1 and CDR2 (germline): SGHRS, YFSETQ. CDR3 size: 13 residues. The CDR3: CASSLDGDYEQYF. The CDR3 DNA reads TGCGCCAGCAGCTTGGACGGTGACTACGAGCAGTACTTC.

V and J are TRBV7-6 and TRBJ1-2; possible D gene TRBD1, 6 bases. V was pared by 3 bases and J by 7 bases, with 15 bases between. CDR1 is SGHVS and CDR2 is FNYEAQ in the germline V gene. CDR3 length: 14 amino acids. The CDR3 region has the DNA TGTGCCAGCAGCTTGGGGGCGGGGGCGGTTGGCTACACCTTC. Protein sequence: CASSLGAGAVGYTF. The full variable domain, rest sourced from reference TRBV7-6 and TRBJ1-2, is GAGVSQSPRYKVTKRGQDVALRCDPISGHVSLYWYRQALGQGPEFLTYFNYEAQQDKSGLPNDRFSAERPEGSISTLTIQRTEQRDSAMYRCASSLGAGAVGYTFGSGTRLTVV.

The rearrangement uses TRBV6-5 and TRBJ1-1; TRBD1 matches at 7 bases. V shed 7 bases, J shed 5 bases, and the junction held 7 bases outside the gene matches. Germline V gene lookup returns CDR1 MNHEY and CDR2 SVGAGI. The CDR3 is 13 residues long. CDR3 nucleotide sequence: TGTGCCAGCATTAGACAGGGAACGACTGAAGCTTTCTTT. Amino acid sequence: CASIRQGTTEAFF.

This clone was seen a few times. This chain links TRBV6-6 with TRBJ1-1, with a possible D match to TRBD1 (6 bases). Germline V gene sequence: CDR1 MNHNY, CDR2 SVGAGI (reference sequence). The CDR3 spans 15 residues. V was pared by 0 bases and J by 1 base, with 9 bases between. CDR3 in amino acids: CASSYSDSRNTEAFF. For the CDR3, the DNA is TGTGCCAGCAGTTACTCGGACAGCAGGAACACTGAAGCTTTCTTT.

CDR3 in amino acids: CASSPRSGSGYTF. CDR3 bases: TGTGCCAGCAGCCCCAGATCAGGATCTGGCTACACCTTC. The genes are TRBV3-1 (or the pseudogene TRBV3-2) and TRBJ1-2; D gene ambiguous. The V gene lost 4 bases and the J gene lost 7 bases, with 13 bases spanning the gap. Germline CDR1 reads LGHDT; CDR2 reads YNNKEL (reference sequence). The CDR3 length is 13 residues.

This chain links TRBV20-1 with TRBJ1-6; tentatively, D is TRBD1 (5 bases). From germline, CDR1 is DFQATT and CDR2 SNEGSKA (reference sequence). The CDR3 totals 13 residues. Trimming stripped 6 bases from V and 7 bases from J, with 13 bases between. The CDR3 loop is CSASFSGNSPLHF. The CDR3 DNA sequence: TGCAGTGCCAGTTTTTCAGGGAATTCACCCCTCCACTTT.

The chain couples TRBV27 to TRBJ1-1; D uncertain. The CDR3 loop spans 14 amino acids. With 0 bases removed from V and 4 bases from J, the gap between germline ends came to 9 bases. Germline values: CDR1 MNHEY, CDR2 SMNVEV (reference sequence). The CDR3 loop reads CASSLSRVSTEAFF. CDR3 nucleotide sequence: TGTGCCAGCAGTTTATCCCGAGTTTCCACTGAAGCTTTCTTT.

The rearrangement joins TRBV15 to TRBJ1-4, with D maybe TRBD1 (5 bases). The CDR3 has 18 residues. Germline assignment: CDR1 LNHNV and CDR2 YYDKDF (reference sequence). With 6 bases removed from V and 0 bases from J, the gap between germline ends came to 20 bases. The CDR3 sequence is CATRDRVQGLATNEKLFF. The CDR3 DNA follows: TGTGCCACCAGGGATCGAGTCCAGGGACTCGCAACTAATGAAAAACTGTTTTTT.

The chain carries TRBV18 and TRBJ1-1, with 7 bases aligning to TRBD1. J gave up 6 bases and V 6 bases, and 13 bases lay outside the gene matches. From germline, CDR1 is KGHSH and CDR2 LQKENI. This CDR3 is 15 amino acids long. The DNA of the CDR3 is TGTGCCAGCTCTCCCTCCGGGACAGCCCTCGCTGAAGCTTTCTTT. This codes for CASSPSGTALAEAFF.

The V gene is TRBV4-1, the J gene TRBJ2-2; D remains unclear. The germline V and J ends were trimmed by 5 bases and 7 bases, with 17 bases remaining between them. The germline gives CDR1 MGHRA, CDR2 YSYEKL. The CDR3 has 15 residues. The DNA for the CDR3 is TGCGCCAGCAGCGACGCTACGACTTTAAGCGGGGAGCTGTTTTTT. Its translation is CASSDATTLSGELFF.

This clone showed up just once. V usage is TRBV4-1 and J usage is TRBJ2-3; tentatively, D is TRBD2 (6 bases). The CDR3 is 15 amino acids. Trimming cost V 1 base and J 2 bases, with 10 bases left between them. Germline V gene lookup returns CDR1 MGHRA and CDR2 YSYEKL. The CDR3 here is CASSQGLAPTDTQYF. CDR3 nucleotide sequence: TGCGCCAGCAGCCAAGGCCTAGCGCCCACAGATACGCAGTATTTT.

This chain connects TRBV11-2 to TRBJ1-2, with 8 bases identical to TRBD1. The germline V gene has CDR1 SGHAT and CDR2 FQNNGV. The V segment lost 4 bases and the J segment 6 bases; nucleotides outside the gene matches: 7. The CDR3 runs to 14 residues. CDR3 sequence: CASSSPRGRNGYTF. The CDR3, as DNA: TGTGCCAGCAGCTCTCCCAGGGGGCGTAATGGCTACACCTTC.

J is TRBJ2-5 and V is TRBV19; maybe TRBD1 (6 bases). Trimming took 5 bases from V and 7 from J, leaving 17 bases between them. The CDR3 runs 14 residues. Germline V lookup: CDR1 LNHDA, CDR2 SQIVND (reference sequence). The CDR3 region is CASSPGTSSGTQYF. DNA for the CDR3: TGTGCCAGTAGTCCCGGGACATCTTCGGGGACCCAGTACTTC.

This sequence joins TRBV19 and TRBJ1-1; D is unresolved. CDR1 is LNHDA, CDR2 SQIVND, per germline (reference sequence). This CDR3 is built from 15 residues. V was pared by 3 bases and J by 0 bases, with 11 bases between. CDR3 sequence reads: CASSIAHLMNTEAFF. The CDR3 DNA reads TGTGCCAGTAGTATCGCACATCTCATGAACACTGAAGCTTTCTTT.

The CDR3 bases are TGCGCCAGCAGCTTGACAGGTCTACACTACGAGCAGTACGTC. It yields the protein CASSLTGLHYEQYV. J is TRBJ2-7 and V is TRBV5-1; perhaps TRBD1 as D (5 bases). Trimming removed 1 base from V and 3 bases from J, with 11 bases in between. The CDR3 consists of 14 residues. Germline CDR1 reads SGHRS; CDR2 reads YFSETQ.

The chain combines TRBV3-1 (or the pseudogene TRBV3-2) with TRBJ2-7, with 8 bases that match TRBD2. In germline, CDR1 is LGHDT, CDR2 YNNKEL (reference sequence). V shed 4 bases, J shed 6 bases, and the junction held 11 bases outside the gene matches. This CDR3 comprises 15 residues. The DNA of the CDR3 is TGTGCCAGCAGCCTTCTCGGTAGCGGGGCGGGCGAGCAGTACTTC. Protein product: CASSLLGSGAGEQYF.

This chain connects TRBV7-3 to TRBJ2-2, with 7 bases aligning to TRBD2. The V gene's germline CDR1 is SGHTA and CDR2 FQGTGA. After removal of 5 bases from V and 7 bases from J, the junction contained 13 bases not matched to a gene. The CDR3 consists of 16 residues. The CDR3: CASSPLGGRASGELFF. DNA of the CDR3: TGTGCCAGCAGCCCCTTGGGAGGGAGGGCGAGCGGGGAGCTGTTTTTT.

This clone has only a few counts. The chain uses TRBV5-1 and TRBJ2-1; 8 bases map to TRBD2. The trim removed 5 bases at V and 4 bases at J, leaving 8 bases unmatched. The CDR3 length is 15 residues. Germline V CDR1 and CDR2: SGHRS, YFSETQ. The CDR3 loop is CASRTTGGPYNEQFF. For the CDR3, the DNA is TGCGCCAGCAGGACGACGGGAGGGCCTTACAATGAGCAGTTCTTC.

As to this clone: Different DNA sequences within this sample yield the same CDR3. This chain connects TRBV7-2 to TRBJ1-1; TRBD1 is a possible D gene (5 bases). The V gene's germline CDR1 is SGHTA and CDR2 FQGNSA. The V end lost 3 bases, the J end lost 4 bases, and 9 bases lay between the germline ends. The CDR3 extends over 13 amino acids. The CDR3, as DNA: TGTGCCAGCAGCTTCGGGGGGGGCACTGAAGCTTTCTTT. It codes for CASSFGGGTEAFF.

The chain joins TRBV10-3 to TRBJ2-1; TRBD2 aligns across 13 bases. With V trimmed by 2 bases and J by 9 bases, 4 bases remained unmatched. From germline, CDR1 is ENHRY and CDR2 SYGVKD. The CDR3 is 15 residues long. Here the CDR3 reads CAISEGLAGATEQFF. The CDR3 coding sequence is TGTGCCATCAGTGAGGGACTAGCGGGAGCCACTGAGCAGTTCTTC.

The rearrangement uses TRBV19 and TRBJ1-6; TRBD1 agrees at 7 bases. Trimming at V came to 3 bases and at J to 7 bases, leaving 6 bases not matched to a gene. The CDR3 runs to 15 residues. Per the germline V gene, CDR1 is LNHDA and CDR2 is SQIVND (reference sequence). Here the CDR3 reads CASSIIPGGNSPLHF. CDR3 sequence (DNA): TGTGCCAGTAGTATCATTCCAGGGGGGAATTCACCCCTCCACTTT.

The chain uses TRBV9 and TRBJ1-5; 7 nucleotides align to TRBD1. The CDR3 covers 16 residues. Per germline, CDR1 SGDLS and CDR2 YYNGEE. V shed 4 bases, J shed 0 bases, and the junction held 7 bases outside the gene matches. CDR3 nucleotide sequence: TGTGCCAGCAGCCCCGGACAGGATCTTAGCAATCAGCCCCAGCATTTT. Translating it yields CASSPGQDLSNQPQHF.

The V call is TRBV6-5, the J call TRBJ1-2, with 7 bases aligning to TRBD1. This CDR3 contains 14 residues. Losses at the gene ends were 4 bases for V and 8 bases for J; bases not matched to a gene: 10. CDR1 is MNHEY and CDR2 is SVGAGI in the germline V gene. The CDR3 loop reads CASSFGTDLGGYTF. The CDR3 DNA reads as TGTGCCAGCAGTTTTGGGACAGACCTCGGAGGCTACACCTTC.

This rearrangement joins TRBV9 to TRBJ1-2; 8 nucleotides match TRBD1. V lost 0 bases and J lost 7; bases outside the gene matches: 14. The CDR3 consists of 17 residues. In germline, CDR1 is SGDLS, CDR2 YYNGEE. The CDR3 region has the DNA TGTGCCAGCAGCGTAGCCGGGACAGGCTCGCCCTATGCTGGCTACACCTTC. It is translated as CASSVAGTGSPYAGYTF.

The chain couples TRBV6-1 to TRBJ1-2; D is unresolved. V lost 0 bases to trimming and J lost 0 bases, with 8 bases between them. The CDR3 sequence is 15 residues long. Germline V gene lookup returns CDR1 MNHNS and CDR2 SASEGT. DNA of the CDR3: TGTGCCAGCAGTGAAGCGCCCGACACTAACTATGGCTACACCTTC. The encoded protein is CASSEAPDTNYGYTF.

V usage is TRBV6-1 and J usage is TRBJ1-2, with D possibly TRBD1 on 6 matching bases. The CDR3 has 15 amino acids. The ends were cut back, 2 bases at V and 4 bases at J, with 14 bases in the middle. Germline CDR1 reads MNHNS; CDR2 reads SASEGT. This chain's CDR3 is CASSERGFSLYGYTF. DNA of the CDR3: TGTGCCAGCAGTGAAAGGGGGTTTTCTCTCTATGGCTACACCTTC.

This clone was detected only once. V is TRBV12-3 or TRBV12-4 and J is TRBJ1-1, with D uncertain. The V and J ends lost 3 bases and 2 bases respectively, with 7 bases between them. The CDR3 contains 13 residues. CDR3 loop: CASSFQFNTEAFF. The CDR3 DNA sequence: TGTGCCAGCAGTTTCCAGTTCAACACTGAAGCTTTCTTT.

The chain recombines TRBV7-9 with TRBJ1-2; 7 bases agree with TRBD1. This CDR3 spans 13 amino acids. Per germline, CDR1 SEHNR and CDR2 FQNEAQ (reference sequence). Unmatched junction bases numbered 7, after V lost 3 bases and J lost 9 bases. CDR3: CASSFTGAYSYTF. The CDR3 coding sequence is TGTGCCAGCAGCTTCACAGGGGCGTATAGCTACACCTTC.